The source of this T cell receptor (beta chain) is a study of cytomegalovirus exposure and HLA in healthy donors. The study's findings and limits: Within a later analysis, the majority of CMV-associated TCR beta chains appeared HLA-restricted. Reportedly, HLA-A and HLA-B alleles of most subjects were accurately predicted from TCR beta.

The CDR3 length is 17 residues. Germline V gene data show CDR1 as MRHNA and CDR2 as SNTAGT. V trimming: 3 bases; J trimming: 1 base; junction bases outside the gene matches: 9. As regards this clone: What it binds is unknown.

The study ran its PCR with 60 Vbeta and 13 Jbeta primers. The repertoire was sequenced with immunoSEQ multiplex PCR; TCRdb's copy has only in-frame clones and lacks some. The sample has about 200,000 clones, around 79% seen once. The chain is built from TRBV6-4 and TRBJ2-3; 8 bases line up with TRBD2. The TCR originated in a male donor in good health and CMV-seropositive. Sequences were obtained from PBMCs. This chain's CDR3 is CASSEDPPGGRTDTQYF. The CDR3 nucleotides are TGTGCCAGCAGTGAGGACCCCCCGGGGGGGCGCACAGATACGCAGTATTTT.